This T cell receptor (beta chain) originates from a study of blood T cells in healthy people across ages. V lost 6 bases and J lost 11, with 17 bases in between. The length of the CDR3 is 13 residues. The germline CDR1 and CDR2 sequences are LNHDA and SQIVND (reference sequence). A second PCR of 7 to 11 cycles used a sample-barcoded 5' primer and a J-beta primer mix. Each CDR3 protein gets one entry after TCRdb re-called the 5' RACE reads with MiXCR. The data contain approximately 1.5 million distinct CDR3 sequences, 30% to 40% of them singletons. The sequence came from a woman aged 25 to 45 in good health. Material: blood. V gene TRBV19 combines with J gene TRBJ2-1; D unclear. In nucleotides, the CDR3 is TGTGCCAGTAGCCCACCCAATAGGTGCCAGCAGTTCTTC. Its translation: CASSPPNRCQQFF.